Following are 27 T cell receptor beta chains from one sample sequenced in a study of radiation and T cells in renal cell carcinoma. Described time point: baseline pretreatment blood. This sample's treatment: 15 Gy SBRT to primary tumor, nephrectomy 4 weeks later. Repertoires were generated with immunoSEQ multiplex PCR, while TCRdb's copy carries only in-frame clones and drops some. This table has roughly 100,000 clones, approximately 86% appearing once. The specimen was blood, collected from a patient whose treatment included radiotherapy and nephrectomy. Source of these receptors: a man aged 45 to 65 with renal cell carcinoma.

This clone was picked up a small number of times. The J gene is TRBJ2-2, the V gene TRBV7-9, with a possible D match to TRBD1 (5 bases). The germline V and J ends were trimmed by 5 bases and 5 bases, with 15 bases remaining between them. Per germline, CDR1 SEHNR and CDR2 FQNEAQ (reference sequence). The CDR3 has 15 amino acids. CDR3 in amino acids: CASSPREWSTGELFF. The CDR3 nucleotides are TGTGCCAGCAGCCCCAGGGAATGGTCGACCGGGGAGCTGTTTTTT.

In this sample, this clone turned up once. V is TRBV6-5 and J is TRBJ1-2; TRBD1 matches 8 bases. V shed 6 bases, J shed 3 bases, and the junction held 3 bases outside the gene matches. The CDR3 sequence is 13 residues long. CDR1 and CDR2 (germline): MNHEY, SVGAGI. CDR3 in DNA: TGTGCCAGCAGAACGGACAGGGACTATGGCTACACCTTC. It translates to CASRTDRDYGYTF.

The CDR3 DNA follows: TGTGCCACCTCAGGTTACGAGCAGTACTTC. It specifies CATSGYEQYF. The chain uses TRBV6-1 and TRBJ2-7; D gene uncertain. In germline, CDR1 is MNHNS, CDR2 SASEGT. The CDR3 totals 10 residues. V was trimmed by 10 bases and J by 4 bases, leaving 8 bases between them.

V is TRBV30 and J is TRBJ2-7; D perhaps matches TRBD2 (6 bases). The CDR3 has 13 amino acids. The germline gives CDR1 GTSNPN, CDR2 SVGIG (reference sequence). Trimming took off 5 bases at V and 4 bases at J, with 15 bases between the two ends. CDR3 residues: CAWGIWGRYEQYF. In DNA, the CDR3 is TGTGCCTGGGGGATCTGGGGGAGGTACGAGCAGTACTTC.

The chain is built from TRBV6-5 and TRBJ1-2; D remains unclear. The V end was cut by 5 bases, the J end by 4 bases, with 11 bases between. CDR1 and CDR2 (germline): MNHEY, SVGAGI. CDR3 length: 13 residues. CDR3 region: CASSEIPLYGYTF. The CDR3 coding sequence is TGTGCCAGCAGTGAAATCCCGCTCTATGGCTACACCTTC.

Turning to this clone: A read error may account for a junction end that differs from germline. This rearrangement joins TRBV7-7 to TRBJ2-5; D may be TRBD1 or TRBD2 (6 bases each). Germline V lookup: CDR1 SSHAT, CDR2 FNYEAQ (reference sequence). This CDR3 comprises 15 residues. CDR3 in DNA: TGTGCTAGCAGCTTTCAGGCGGGGACACAAGAGACCCAGTACTTC. Translated: CASSFQAGTQETQYF.

This chain uses TRBV6-5 with TRBJ2-1; the D gene is possibly TRBD1 (6 bases). V lost 2 bases, J lost 0 bases, and 8 bases lay in between. CDR3 size: 15 residues. Looked up from germline, CDR1 is MNHEY and CDR2 is SVGAGI. CDR3 in amino acids: CASSYDRSSYNEQFF. Here the CDR3 DNA reads TGTGCCAGCAGTTACGACAGGAGCTCCTACAATGAGCAGTTCTTC.

The sample holds one count of this clone. The rearrangement joins TRBV13 to TRBJ1-1, with a weak D call TRBD1 (5 bases). Germline V gives CDR1 PRHDT, CDR2 FYEKMQ (reference sequence). Trimming took 8 bases from V and 5 from J, leaving 15 bases between them. CDR3 length equals 13 residues. The CDR3 sequence: CASLPGPKTEAFF. The CDR3 bases are TGTGCCAGCCTTCCAGGGCCAAAAACTGAAGCTTTCTTT.

The rearrangement uses TRBV6-6 and TRBJ1-6, with D possibly TRBD1 on 5 matching bases. The CDR3 has 16 amino acids. V lost 2 bases and J lost 3, with 11 bases in between. Germline V CDR1 and CDR2: MNHNY, SVGAGI (reference sequence). In nucleotides, the CDR3 is TGTGCCAGCAGTTACCCCGCAGGGAACTATAATTCACCCCTCCACTTT. Its protein product is CASSYPAGNYNSPLHF.

This clone was recorded a few times. The chain has TRBV5-5 and TRBJ1-3; D possibly corresponds to TRBD1 (5 bases). CDR1 SGHKS and CDR2 YYEKEE come from the germline V gene (reference sequence). V was pared by 4 bases and J by 0 bases, with 14 bases between. This CDR3 region has 16 residues. CDR3 coding DNA: TGTGCCAGCAGCCGACTGGGACGGGGCTCTGGAAACACCATATATTTT. Translating gives CASSRLGRGSGNTIYF.

This clone was recorded once. The sample holds other DNA sequences that translate to the same CDR3. The chain is built from TRBV5-1 and TRBJ2-2; no firm D call. CDR3 length: 14 amino acids. The germline V gene has CDR1 SGHRS and CDR2 YFSETQ. The germline V and J ends were trimmed by 0 bases and 1 base, with 4 bases remaining between them. The CDR3 DNA reads as TGCGCCAGCAGCTTGGACGGGAACACCGGGGAGCTGTTTTTT. Amino acid sequence: CASSLDGNTGELFF.

This sequence joins TRBV13 and TRBJ2-1, with D possibly TRBD2 on 5 matching bases. In germline, CDR1 is PRHDT, CDR2 FYEKMQ (reference sequence). Trimming cost V 4 bases and J 0 bases, with 10 bases left between them. CDR3 length: 15 residues. The CDR3, as DNA: TGTGCCAGCAGCTCAGACTACCACTCCTACAATGAGCAGTTCTTC. As protein: CASSSDYHSYNEQFF.

This clone was observed at least ten times. The chain couples TRBV6-5 to TRBJ1-1; 8 bases match TRBD1. The V segment lost 6 bases and the J segment 6 bases; nucleotides outside the gene matches: 9. The germline V gene encodes CDR1 MNHEY and CDR2 SVGAGI. CDR3 size: 14 residues. In DNA, the CDR3 is TGTGCCAGCAGCCTTACCGGGACAGGAGCTGAAGCTTTCTTT. This sequence encodes CASSLTGTGAEAFF.

This chain joins TRBV9 and TRBJ2-3; 12 bases fit TRBD2. The ends lost 4 bases at V and 6 bases at J; junction bases unmatched: 12. CDR3 length: 17 amino acids. Per germline, CDR1 SGDLS and CDR2 YYNGEE. The CDR3 DNA reads TGTGCCAGCAGCCGAGATAGCTGGACTAGCGGGGCTGATACGCAGTATTTT. It specifies CASSRDSWTSGADTQYF.

The chain uses TRBV9 and TRBJ1-3; D gene unclear. The CDR3 contains 16 residues. The germline V gene has CDR1 SGDLS and CDR2 YYNGEE. V was trimmed by 4 bases and J by 4 bases, leaving 18 bases between them. The CDR3 DNA reads TGTGCCAGCAGCCCAGAACACGTCCCCCGGGGAAACACCATATATTTT. As protein: CASSPEHVPRGNTIYF.

This sequence joins TRBV5-5 and TRBJ1-2; 11 bases line up with TRBD1. Germline CDR1 SGHKS, CDR2 YYEKEE (reference sequence). The CDR3 consists of 14 residues. The V segment lost 1 base and the J segment 12 bases; nucleotides outside the gene matches: 8. The CDR3 coding sequence is TGTGCCAGCAGCTTGCAGGACAGGGGGCGTACGAACACCTTC. It is translated as CASSLQDRGRTNTF.

The chain carries TRBV5-1 and TRBJ1-4; D gene ambiguous. Between the trimmed V and J ends, which lost 3 bases and 0 bases, there was a span of 9 bases. CDR1 SGHRS and CDR2 YFSETQ come from the germline V gene. The CDR3 consists of 15 residues. Here the CDR3 DNA reads TGCGCCAGCAGCTCGACACTTGCAACTAATGAAAAACTGTTTTTT. Its translation is CASSSTLATNEKLFF.

This clone was seen once. V is TRBV2 and J is TRBJ2-5; 7 bases are shared with TRBD2. CDR1 SNHLY and CDR2 FYNNEI come from the germline V gene. With V trimmed by 7 bases and J by 4 bases, 9 bases remained unmatched. The CDR3 runs to 14 residues. This CDR3 is CASTPRLAGETQYF. CDR3 in DNA: TGTGCCAGCACCCCACGACTAGCAGGAGAGACCCAGTACTTC.

The chain is built from TRBV6-5 and TRBJ2-2, with D possibly matching TRBD2 (5 bases). Germline CDR1 and CDR2: MNHEY and SVGAGI. The ends were cut back, 8 bases at V and 7 bases at J, with 14 bases in the middle. This CDR3 is built from 13 residues. The DNA for the CDR3 is TGTGCCAGCGGCTCTGGGAGCGTCGGGGAGCTGTTTTTT. Its protein product is CASGSGSVGELFF.

J is TRBJ2-1 and V is TRBV6-5, with TRBD1 identical over 8 bases. J was trimmed by 6 bases and V by 0 bases; bases with no gene match: 4. This CDR3 is built from 15 residues. Germline V CDR1 and CDR2: MNHEY, SVGAGI. Written as DNA, the CDR3 is TGTGCCAGCAGTTACTCCGACAGGGGAGGCAATGAGCAGTTCTTC. Amino acids: CASSYSDRGGNEQFF.

The rearrangement joins TRBV27 to TRBJ1-1; TRBD1 matches 7 bases. The CDR3 is 15 amino acids. Per the germline V gene, CDR1 is MNHEY and CDR2 is SMNVEV (reference sequence). Trimming cost V 4 bases and J 0 bases; bases outside gene matches: 5. The CDR3 DNA sequence: TGTGCCAGCAGTTCTCGGGGACAGATGAACACTGAAGCTTTCTTT. It specifies CASSSRGQMNTEAFF.

J is TRBJ2-7 and V is TRBV14; D is unresolved. The CDR3 has 18 residues. The germline V gene encodes CDR1 SGHDN and CDR2 FVKESK. V lost 1 base to trimming and J lost 2 bases, with 21 bases between them. For the CDR3, the DNA is TGTGCCAGCAGCCAAGTTGCCAGGTCCTTATATCCCCCCTACGAGCAGTACTTC. Protein: CASSQVARSLYPPYEQYF. Full variable domain (missing parts from reference TRBV14 and TRBJ2-7): EAGVTQFPSHSVIEKGQTVTLRCDPISGHDNLYWYRRVMGKEIKFLLHFVKESKQDESGMPNNRFLAERTGGTYSTLKVQPAELEDSGVYFCASSQVARSLYPPYEQYFGPGTRLTVT.

The chain is built from TRBV11-3 and TRBJ2-1, with TRBD1 matching 9 bases. J lost 6 bases, V lost 0 bases, and 6 bases had no gene match. Germline V gene data show CDR1 as SGHNT and CDR2 as YENEEA. The CDR3 has 16 residues. The CDR3 loop reads CASSLEGTGISNEQFF. Here the CDR3 DNA reads TGTGCCAGCAGCTTAGAGGGGACAGGGATCTCCAATGAGCAGTTCTTC.

The chain has TRBV5-5 and TRBJ2-2, with 7 bases fitting TRBD1. This CDR3 has 15 amino acids. Looked up from germline, CDR1 is SGHKS and CDR2 is YYEKEE (reference sequence). J gave up 2 bases and V 0 bases, and 1 base lay outside the gene matches. The CDR3 DNA reads as TGTGCCAGCAGCTTGGGGACAGGCAACACCGGGGAGCTGTTTTTT. Amino acids: CASSLGTGNTGELFF.

This clone has only one observation. The chain links TRBV4-3 to TRBJ1-6; 10 nucleotides match TRBD1. Germline V CDR1 and CDR2: LGHNA, YSLEER. This CDR3 spans 16 amino acids. The J segment lost 10 bases and the V segment lost 0 bases, leaving 6 bases of the junction unmatched. The CDR3 DNA reads TGCGCCAGCAGCCAAGAGGGGACAGGGGCAACGTCACCCCTCCACTTT. Encoded protein: CASSQEGTGATSPLHF.

DNA of the CDR3: TGTGCCAGCAGCCCCGCGACAGGGACCTACGAGCAGTACTTC. It is translated as CASSPATGTYEQYF. The V and J genes are TRBV6-5 and TRBJ2-7; 7 bases map to TRBD1. The germline V gene has CDR1 MNHEY and CDR2 SVGAGI. CDR3 length: 14 residues. The V and J ends lost 6 bases and 2 bases, in that order; junction bases with no gene match: 7.

This chain links TRBV10-3 with TRBJ1-3; 9 bases fit TRBD1. Germline V gene sequence: CDR1 ENHRY, CDR2 SYGVKD. V lost 7 bases, J lost 0 bases, and 4 bases stayed unmatched. The CDR3 is made up of 15 amino acids. The CDR3 loop reads CAIKGTGNSGNTIYF. CDR3 sequence (DNA): TGTGCCATCAAGGGGACAGGGAACTCTGGAAACACCATATATTTT.